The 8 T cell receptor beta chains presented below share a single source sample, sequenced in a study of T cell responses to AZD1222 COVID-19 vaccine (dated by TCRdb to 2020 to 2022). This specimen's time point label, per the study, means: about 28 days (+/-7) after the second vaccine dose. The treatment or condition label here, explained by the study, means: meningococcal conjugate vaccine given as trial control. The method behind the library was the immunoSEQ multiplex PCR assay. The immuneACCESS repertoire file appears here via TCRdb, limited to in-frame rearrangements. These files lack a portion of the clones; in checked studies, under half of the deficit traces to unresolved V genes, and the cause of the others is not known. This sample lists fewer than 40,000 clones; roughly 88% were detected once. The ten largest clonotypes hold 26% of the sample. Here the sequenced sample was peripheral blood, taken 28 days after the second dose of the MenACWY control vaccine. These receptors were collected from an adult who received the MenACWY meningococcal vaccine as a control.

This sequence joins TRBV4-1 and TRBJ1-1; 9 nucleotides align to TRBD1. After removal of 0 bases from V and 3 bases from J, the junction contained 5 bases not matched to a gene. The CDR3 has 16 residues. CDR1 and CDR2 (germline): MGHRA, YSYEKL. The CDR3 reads CASSQDRTGVDTEAFF. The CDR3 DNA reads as TGCGCCAGCAGCCAAGATCGGACAGGGGTGGACACTGAAGCTTTCTTT.

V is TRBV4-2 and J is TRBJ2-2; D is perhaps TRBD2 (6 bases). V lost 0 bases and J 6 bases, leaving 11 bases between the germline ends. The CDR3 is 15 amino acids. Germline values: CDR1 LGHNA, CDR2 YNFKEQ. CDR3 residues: CASSQETSSAGELFF. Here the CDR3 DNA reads TGTGCCAGCAGCCAAGAAACTAGCAGCGCCGGGGAGCTGTTTTTT.

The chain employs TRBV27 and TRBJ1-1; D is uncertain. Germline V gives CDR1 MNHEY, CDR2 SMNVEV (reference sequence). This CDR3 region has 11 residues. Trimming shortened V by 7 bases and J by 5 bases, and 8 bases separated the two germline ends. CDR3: CASMGWTEAFF. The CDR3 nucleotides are TGTGCCAGCATGGGGTGGACTGAAGCTTTCTTT.

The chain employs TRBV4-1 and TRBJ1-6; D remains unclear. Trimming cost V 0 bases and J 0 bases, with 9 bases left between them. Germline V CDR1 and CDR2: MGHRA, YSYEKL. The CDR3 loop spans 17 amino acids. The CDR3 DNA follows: TGCGCCAGCAGCCAAGATCCCGGGCGCTCCTATAATTCACCCCTCCACTTT. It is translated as CASSQDPGRSYNSPLHF.

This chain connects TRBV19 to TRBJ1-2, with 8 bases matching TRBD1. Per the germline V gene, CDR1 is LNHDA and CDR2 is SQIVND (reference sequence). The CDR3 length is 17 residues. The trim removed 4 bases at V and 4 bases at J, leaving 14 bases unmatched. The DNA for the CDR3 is TGTGCCAGTAGTAAACCGGGGACAGGCAAGCACCTCTATGGCTACACCTTC. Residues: CASSKPGTGKHLYGYTF. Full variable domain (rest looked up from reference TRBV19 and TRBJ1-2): DGGITQSPKYLFRKEGQNVTLSCEQNLNHDAMYWYRQDPGQGLRLIYYSQIVNDFQKGDIAEGYSVSREKKESFPLTVTSAQKNPTAFYLCASSKPGTGKHLYGYTFGSGTRLTVV.

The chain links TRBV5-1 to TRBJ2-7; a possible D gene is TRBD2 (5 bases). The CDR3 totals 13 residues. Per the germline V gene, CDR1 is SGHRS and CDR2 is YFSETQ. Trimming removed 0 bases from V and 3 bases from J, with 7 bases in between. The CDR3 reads CASSLASYYEQYF. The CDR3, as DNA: TGCGCCAGCAGCTTGGCTAGCTACTACGAGCAGTACTTC. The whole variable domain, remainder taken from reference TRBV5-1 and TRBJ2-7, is KAGVTQTPRYLIKTRGQQVTLSCSPISGHRSVSWYQQTPGQGLQFLFEYFSETQRNKGNFPGRFSGRQFSNSRSEMNVSTLELGDSALYLCASSLASYYEQYFGPGTRLTVT.

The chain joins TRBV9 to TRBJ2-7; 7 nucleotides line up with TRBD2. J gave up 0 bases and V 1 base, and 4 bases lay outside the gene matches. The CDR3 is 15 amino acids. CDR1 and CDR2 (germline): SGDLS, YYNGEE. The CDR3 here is CASSVRTGGSYEQYF. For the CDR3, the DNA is TGTGCCAGCAGCGTAAGGACGGGAGGCTCCTACGAGCAGTACTTC. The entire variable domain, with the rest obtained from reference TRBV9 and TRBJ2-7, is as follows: DSGVTQTPKHLITATGQRVTLRCSPRSGDLSVYWYQQSLDQGLQFLIQYYNGEERAKGNILERFSAQQFPDLHSELNLSSLELGDSALYFCASSVRTGGSYEQYFGPGTRLTVT.

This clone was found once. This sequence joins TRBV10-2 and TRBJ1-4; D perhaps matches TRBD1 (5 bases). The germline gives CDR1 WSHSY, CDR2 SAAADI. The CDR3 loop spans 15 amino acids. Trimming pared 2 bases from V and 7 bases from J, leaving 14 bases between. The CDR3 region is CASSEPGRVGEKLFF. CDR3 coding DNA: TGCGCCAGCAGTGAGCCAGGGCGCGTCGGTGAAAAACTGTTTTTT.